This TCR beta chain stems from a study of patients and donors after allogeneic stem cell transplantation. Trimming took off 2 bases at V and 3 bases at J, with 11 bases between the two ends. The CDR3 loop spans 15 amino acids. TCRdb reprocessed the RT-PCR reads via MiXCR and lists one record per CDR3 protein. The table lists about 100,000 distinct CDR3 sequences, around 38% of them singletons. This sequence originates from a human donor who was either an allogeneic HSCT recipient or a stem cell or donor lymphocyte infusion donor (not recorded which). It is not recorded whose cells these are; they may come from a transplant donor. This rearrangement joins TRBV12-3 or TRBV12-4 to TRBJ1-3; a weak D match, TRBD1 (5 bases). What was sequenced was blood, either unsorted or a sorted T cell fraction (not recorded which). In DNA, the CDR3 is TGTGCCAGCAGTTTACTTTTGGGGCTTGGAAACACCATATATTTT. Translated: CASSLLLGLGNTIYF.